Below are 17 T cell receptor beta chains sequenced from a single sample in a study of technical replicates of blood from a few donors. Sequencing was performed with immunoSEQ multiplex PCR; in TCRdb, only in-frame clones are kept and a portion is missing. The profile shows tens of thousands of clones, around 94% of them singletons. Sequencing input: T cells isolated from PBMCs. The receptors were sampled from a human donor in good health.

V usage is TRBV9 and J usage is TRBJ2-7; tentatively, D is TRBD1 (7 bases). The CDR3 has 16 residues. Trimming shortened V by 5 bases and J by 2 bases, and 20 bases separated the two germline ends. Germline CDR1 reads SGDLS; CDR2 reads YYNGEE. The CDR3 spells CASRRSTGDWAYEQYF. Here the CDR3 DNA reads TGTGCCAGCAGAAGATCTACAGGGGACTGGGCCTACGAGCAGTACTTC. Using reference TRBV9 and TRBJ2-7 for the parts outside the CDR3, the full variable domain is DSGVTQTPKHLITATGQRVTLRCSPRSGDLSVYWYQQSLDQGLQFLIQYYNGEERAKGNILERFSAQQFPDLHSELNLSSLELGDSALYFCASRRSTGDWAYEQYFGPGTRLTVT.

This clone was detected a few times. The V call is TRBV4-1, the J call TRBJ2-7, with D perhaps TRBD1 (5 bases). The germline CDR1 and CDR2 sequences are MGHRA and YSYEKL. There are 16 residues in the CDR3. V lost 3 bases and J lost 1, with 16 bases in between. The CDR3 region is CASSQQPIRDSYEQYF. Written as DNA, the CDR3 is TGCGCCAGCAGCCAGCAGCCGATCAGGGATTCCTACGAGCAGTACTTC.

This chain links TRBV19 with TRBJ1-4; D unresolved. The ends were cut back, 5 bases at V and 10 bases at J, with 29 bases in the middle. The CDR3 loop spans 18 amino acids. The V gene's germline CDR1 is LNHDA and CDR2 SQIVND (reference sequence). The DNA of the CDR3 is TGTGCCAGTAGTCAAGTATTGGGTAGGCGCTCGCCCGGCGGAAAACTGTTTTTT. Amino acid sequence: CASSQVLGRRSPGGKLFF.

The chain employs TRBV4-1 and TRBJ2-3, with D possibly TRBD1 on 5 matching bases. The V end lost 1 base, the J end lost 5 bases, and 19 bases lay between the germline ends. Germline lookup yields CDR1 MGHRA and CDR2 YSYEKL. The CDR3 consists of 17 residues. The CDR3 DNA reads TGCGCCAGCAGCCAAGGTGGTGGGGCTGGCCCCCGAGATACGCAGTATTTT. Encoded protein: CASSQGGGAGPRDTQYF.

The rearrangement uses TRBV6-5 and TRBJ1-1; D not certain. Germline CDR1 MNHEY, CDR2 SVGAGI. Trimming took 5 bases from V and 0 from J, leaving 10 bases between them. The length of the CDR3 is 14 residues. CDR3 sequence: CASSPLLLNTEAFF. As DNA, the CDR3 is TGTGCCAGCAGTCCCTTGTTATTGAACACTGAAGCTTTCTTT.

The chain employs TRBV6-5 and TRBJ2-1; a possible D gene is TRBD2 (7 bases). The CDR3 totals 13 residues. Germline CDR1 reads MNHEY; CDR2 reads SVGAGI. V shed 4 bases and J shed 7 bases, with 11 bases lying between them. The CDR3 nucleotides read TGTGCCAGCAGTTCGGGGGGCGAGAATGAGCAGTTCTTC. It encodes CASSSGGENEQFF.

The J gene is TRBJ1-1, the V gene TRBV2; TRBD1 agrees at 7 bases. The CDR3 contains 15 residues. V shed 8 bases, J shed 2 bases, and the junction held 11 bases outside the gene matches. The germline V gene has CDR1 SNHLY and CDR2 FYNNEI. CDR3 sequence (DNA): TGTGCCAGCCCGTTAGGGGACAGCACAAACACTGAAGCTTTCTTT. This sequence encodes CASPLGDSTNTEAFF.

The V gene is TRBV7-9, the J gene TRBJ2-7, with D perhaps TRBD2 (6 bases). The CDR3 consists of 14 residues. V dropped 5 bases and J dropped 0 bases, with 11 bases sitting between them. The germline gives CDR1 SEHNR, CDR2 FQNEAQ (reference sequence). The chain's CDR3 is CASSRGGDSYEQYF. CDR3 sequence (DNA): TGTGCCAGCAGCCGGGGCGGGGACTCCTACGAGCAGTACTTC.

The rearrangement links TRBV18 to TRBJ2-7; a possible D gene is TRBD1 (6 bases). This CDR3 is built from 13 residues. Trimming pared 1 base from V and 3 bases from J, leaving 7 bases between. Germline lookup yields CDR1 KGHSH and CDR2 LQKENI. CDR3 in amino acids: CASSPQGVYEQYF. The CDR3 bases are TGTGCCAGCTCACCACAGGGGGTCTACGAGCAGTACTTC.

This clone was recorded only once. This rearrangement joins TRBV4-1 to TRBJ2-7; D is perhaps TRBD2 (6 bases). CDR3 length: 16 amino acids. Per germline, CDR1 MGHRA and CDR2 YSYEKL. V lost 4 bases and J 1 base, leaving 17 bases between the germline ends. CDR3 loop: CASSPIWGEPSYEQYF. Written as DNA, the CDR3 is TGCGCCAGCAGCCCGATATGGGGGGAACCTTCCTACGAGCAGTACTTC.

The chain joins TRBV19 to TRBJ2-3; D is perhaps TRBD1 (6 bases). Germline CDR1 LNHDA, CDR2 SQIVND (reference sequence). The length of the CDR3 is 15 residues. With 6 bases removed from V and 5 bases from J, the gap between germline ends came to 18 bases. In DNA, the CDR3 is TGTGCCAGTAGCTCCGGGACACCGCTCGGAGATACGCAGTATTTT. Its translation: CASSSGTPLGDTQYF. The entire variable domain, with the rest obtained from reference TRBV19 and TRBJ2-3, is as follows: DGGITQSPKYLFRKEGQNVTLSCEQNLNHDAMYWYRQDPGQGLRLIYYSQIVNDFQKGDIAEGYSVSREKKESFPLTVTSAQKNPTAFYLCASSSGTPLGDTQYFGPGTRLTVL.

V and J are TRBV19 and TRBJ2-1; TRBD1 agrees at 9 bases. Per the germline V gene, CDR1 is LNHDA and CDR2 is SQIVND (reference sequence). This CDR3 region has 14 residues. The V and J ends lost 5 bases and 4 bases, in that order; junction bases with no gene match: 3. As DNA, the CDR3 is TGTGCCAGTAGTTTCGGACAGGGGTACAATGAGCAGTTCTTC. Protein: CASSFGQGYNEQFF.

The chain combines TRBV7-9 with TRBJ2-2; D unresolved. The V and J ends lost 1 base and 1 base respectively, with 4 bases between them. The CDR3 has 14 amino acids. Germline CDR1 is SEHNR and CDR2 is FQNEAQ (reference sequence). CDR3 region: CASSLGGNTGELFF. The CDR3 DNA sequence: TGTGCCAGCAGCTTAGGCGGGAACACCGGGGAGCTGTTTTTT.

The V gene is TRBV5-1, the J gene TRBJ2-1; 7 nucleotides match TRBD2. The CDR3 loop spans 14 amino acids. The germline V gene has CDR1 SGHRS and CDR2 YFSETQ. The ends lost 0 bases at V and 7 bases at J; junction bases unmatched: 4. CDR3 DNA sequence: TGCGCCAGCAGCTTGGGACTAGCAGTGAATGAGCAGTTCTTC. It translates to CASSLGLAVNEQFF.

This clone was found a few times. The chain recombines TRBV29-1 with TRBJ2-3, with D unresolved. V dropped 7 bases and J dropped 0 bases, with 11 bases sitting between them. The germline CDR1 and CDR2 sequences are SQVTM and ANQGSEA. The CDR3 is 13 residues long. CDR3 in amino acids: CSAHLPSTDTQYF. Here the CDR3 DNA reads TGCAGCGCACACCTTCCCAGCACAGATACGCAGTATTTT.

As DNA, the CDR3 is TGTGCCAGCAGTTCCCCGATAGGGAGGGAGACCCAGTACTTC. Translation: CASSSPIGRETQYF. The rearrangement links TRBV6-5 to TRBJ2-5, with D possibly being TRBD2 (6 bases). Deletions cut 4 bases from V and 5 bases from J, with 14 bases between. Germline V lookup: CDR1 MNHEY, CDR2 SVGAGI. This CDR3 comprises 14 residues.

The gene calls are TRBV19 and TRBJ1-2; D gene uncertain. The germline V gene has CDR1 LNHDA and CDR2 SQIVND (reference sequence). V lost 0 bases and J 3 bases, leaving 17 bases between the germline ends. This CDR3 is built from 17 residues. DNA for the CDR3: TGTGCCAGTAGTATAGATCAAGTTAGCGAGGTGGACTATGGCTACACCTTC. Amino acids: CASSIDQVSEVDYGYTF.